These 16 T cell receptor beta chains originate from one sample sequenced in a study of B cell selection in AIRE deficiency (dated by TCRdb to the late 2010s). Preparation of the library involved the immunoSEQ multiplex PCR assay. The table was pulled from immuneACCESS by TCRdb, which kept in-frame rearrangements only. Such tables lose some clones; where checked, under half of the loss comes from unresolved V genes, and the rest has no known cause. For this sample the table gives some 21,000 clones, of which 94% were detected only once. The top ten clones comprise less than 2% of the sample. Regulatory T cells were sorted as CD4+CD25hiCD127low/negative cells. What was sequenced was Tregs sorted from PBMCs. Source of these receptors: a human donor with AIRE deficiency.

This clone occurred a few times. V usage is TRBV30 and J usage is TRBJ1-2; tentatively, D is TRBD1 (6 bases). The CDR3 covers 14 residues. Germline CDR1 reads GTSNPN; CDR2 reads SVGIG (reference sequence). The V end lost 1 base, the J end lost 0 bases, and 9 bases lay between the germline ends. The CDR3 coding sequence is TGTGCCTGGAGTGAAACAGGGCCTAACTATGGCTACACCTTC. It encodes CAWSETGPNYGYTF.

CDR3: CASSSRNYEQYF. CDR3 sequence (DNA): TGTGCCAGCAGTAGTCGAAACTACGAGCAGTACTTC. The chain employs TRBV6-6 and TRBJ2-7; D ambiguous. CDR1 and CDR2 from the germline V gene are MNHNY and SVGAGI (reference sequence). The CDR3 is made up of 12 amino acids. Deletions cut 5 bases from V and 3 bases from J, with 8 bases between.

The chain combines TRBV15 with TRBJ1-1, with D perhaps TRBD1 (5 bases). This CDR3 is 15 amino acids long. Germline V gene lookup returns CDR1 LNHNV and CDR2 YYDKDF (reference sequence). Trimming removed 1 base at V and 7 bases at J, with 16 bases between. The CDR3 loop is CATSRGPGTANEAFF. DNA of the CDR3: TGTGCCACCAGCAGAGGCCCCGGGACGGCAAATGAAGCTTTCTTT.

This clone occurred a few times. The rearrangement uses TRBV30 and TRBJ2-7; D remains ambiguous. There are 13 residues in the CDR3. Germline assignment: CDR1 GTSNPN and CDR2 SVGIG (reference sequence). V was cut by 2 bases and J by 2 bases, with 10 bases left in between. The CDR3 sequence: CAWSMGPTYEQYF. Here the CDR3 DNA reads TGTGCCTGGAGTATGGGTCCTACCTACGAGCAGTACTTC.

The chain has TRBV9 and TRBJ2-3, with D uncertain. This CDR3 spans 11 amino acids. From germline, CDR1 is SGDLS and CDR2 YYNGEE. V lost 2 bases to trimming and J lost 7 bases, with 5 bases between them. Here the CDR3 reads CASSVDNTQYF. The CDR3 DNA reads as TGTGCCAGCAGCGTGGATAATACGCAGTATTTT.

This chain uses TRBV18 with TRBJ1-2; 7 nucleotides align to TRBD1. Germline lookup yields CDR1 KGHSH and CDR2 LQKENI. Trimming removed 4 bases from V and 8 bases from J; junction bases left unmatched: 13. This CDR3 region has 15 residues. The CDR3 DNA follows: TGTGCCAGCTCACGGACAGGAGATTTGGCGCGGGGCTACACCTTC. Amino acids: CASSRTGDLARGYTF.

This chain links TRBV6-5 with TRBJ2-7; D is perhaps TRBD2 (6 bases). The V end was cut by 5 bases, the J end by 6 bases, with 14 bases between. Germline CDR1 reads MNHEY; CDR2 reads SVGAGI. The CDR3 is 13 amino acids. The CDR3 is CASSKGLQGEQYF. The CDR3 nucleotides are TGTGCCAGCAGTAAGGGACTTCAGGGCGAGCAGTACTTC.

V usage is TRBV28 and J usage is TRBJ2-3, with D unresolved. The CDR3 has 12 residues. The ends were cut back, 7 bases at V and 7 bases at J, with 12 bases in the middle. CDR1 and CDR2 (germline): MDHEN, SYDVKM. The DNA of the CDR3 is TGTGCCAGCACCACACTCCAAAATACGCAGTATTTT. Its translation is CASTTLQNTQYF. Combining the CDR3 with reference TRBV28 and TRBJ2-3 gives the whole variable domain DVKVTQSSRYLVKRTGEKVFLECVQDMDHENMFWYRQDPGLGLRLIYFSYDVKMKEKGDIPEGYSVSREKKERFSLILESASTNQTSMYLCASTTLQNTQYFGPGTRLTVL.

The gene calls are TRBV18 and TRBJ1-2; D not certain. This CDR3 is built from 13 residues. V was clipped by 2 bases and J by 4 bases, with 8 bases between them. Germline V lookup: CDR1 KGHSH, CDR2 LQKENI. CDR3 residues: CASSPEPFYGYTF. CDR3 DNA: TGTGCCAGCTCACCAGAGCCGTTCTATGGCTACACCTTC.

The CDR3 coding sequence is TGTGCCAGCAGCTTGGTTACAGATTTGGACAGGGGGAACACTGAAGCTTTCTTT. Its translation is CASSLVTDLDRGNTEAFF. The rearrangement links TRBV5-4 to TRBJ1-1, with 9 bases that match TRBD1. The J segment lost 1 base and the V segment lost 0 bases, leaving 10 bases of the junction unmatched. Germline V lookup: CDR1 SGHNT, CDR2 YYREEE (reference sequence). This CDR3 is 18 amino acids long.

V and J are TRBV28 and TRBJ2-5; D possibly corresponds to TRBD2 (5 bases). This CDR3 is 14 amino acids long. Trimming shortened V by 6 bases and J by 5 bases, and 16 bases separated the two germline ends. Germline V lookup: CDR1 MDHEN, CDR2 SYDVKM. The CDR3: CASSRGQDPETQYF. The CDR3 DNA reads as TGTGCCAGCAGCCGGGGTCAGGACCCTGAGACCCAGTACTTC.

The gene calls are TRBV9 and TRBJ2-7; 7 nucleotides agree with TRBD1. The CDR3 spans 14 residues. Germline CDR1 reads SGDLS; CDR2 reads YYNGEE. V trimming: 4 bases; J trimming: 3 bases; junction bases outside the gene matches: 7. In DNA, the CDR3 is TGTGCCAGCAGCCCCCGGAGACAGGGCTACGAGCAGTACTTC. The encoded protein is CASSPRRQGYEQYF.

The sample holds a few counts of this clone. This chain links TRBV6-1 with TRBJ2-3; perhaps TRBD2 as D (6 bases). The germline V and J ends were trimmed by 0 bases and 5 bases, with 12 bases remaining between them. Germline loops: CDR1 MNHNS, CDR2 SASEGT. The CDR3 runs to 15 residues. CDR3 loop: CASSEAQGGEDTQYF. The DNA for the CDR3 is TGTGCCAGCAGTGAAGCGCAGGGCGGGGAAGATACGCAGTATTTT.

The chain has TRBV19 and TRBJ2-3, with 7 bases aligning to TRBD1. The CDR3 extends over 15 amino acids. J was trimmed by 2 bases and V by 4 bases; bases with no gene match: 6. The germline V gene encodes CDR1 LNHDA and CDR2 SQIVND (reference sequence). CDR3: CASSSDRVLTDTQYF. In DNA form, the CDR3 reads TGTGCCAGTAGTAGCGACAGGGTACTCACAGATACGCAGTATTTT.

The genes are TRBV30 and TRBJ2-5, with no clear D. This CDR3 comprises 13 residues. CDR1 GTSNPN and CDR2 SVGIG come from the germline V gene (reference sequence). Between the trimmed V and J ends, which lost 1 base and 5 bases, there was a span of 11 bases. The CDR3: CAWSAPATETQYF. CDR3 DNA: TGTGCCTGGAGTGCCCCAGCCACGGAGACCCAGTACTTC.

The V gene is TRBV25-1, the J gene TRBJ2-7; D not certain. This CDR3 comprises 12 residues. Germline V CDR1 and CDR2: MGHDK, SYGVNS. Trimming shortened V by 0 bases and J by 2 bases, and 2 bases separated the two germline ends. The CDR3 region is CASSEYPYEQYF. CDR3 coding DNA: TGTGCCAGCAGTGAATACCCCTACGAGCAGTACTTC.